Below, 9 T cell receptor beta chains from the same sample are listed, as sequenced in a study of blood T cell repertoires in COVID-19 (dated by TCRdb to about 2020). Library preparation employed the immunoSEQ multiplex PCR assay. TCRdb retrieved this table from immuneACCESS and kept in-frame rearrangements only. Not all clones are present; in checked studies, unresolved V genes account for under half, and no reason is known for the remainder. This sample gives about 42,000 clones in total; roughly 73% of them show up just once. The top ten constitute 25% to 30% of the sample. Sequencing was done on a sample of peripheral blood. The source is a woman in her 70s with acute or convalescent COVID-19.

The V call is TRBV5-6, the J call TRBJ2-3, with 12 bases that match TRBD2. The J segment lost 6 bases and the V segment lost 3 bases, leaving 11 bases of the junction unmatched. Germline V gene sequence: CDR1 SGHDT, CDR2 YYEEEE. There are 17 residues in the CDR3. The CDR3 here is CASSSPSGGATGDTQYF. As DNA, the CDR3 is TGTGCCAGCAGCTCTCCTAGCGGGGGGGCGACCGGTGATACGCAGTATTTT.

The chain joins TRBV28 to TRBJ2-7, with D unclear. CDR1 is MDHEN, CDR2 SYDVKM, per germline. The CDR3 spans 14 residues. Deletions cut 5 bases from V and 0 bases from J, with 11 bases between. CDR3 region: CASSRIPDSYEQYF. Written as DNA, the CDR3 is TGTGCCAGCAGTAGAATCCCAGACTCCTACGAGCAGTACTTC.

The rearrangement joins TRBV4-2 to TRBJ1-6; TRBD1 might be the D (5 bases). Trimming pared 0 bases from V and 6 bases from J, leaving 9 bases between. The CDR3 is made up of 15 amino acids. The germline V gene encodes CDR1 LGHNA and CDR2 YNFKEQ. The CDR3 spells CASSQDREANSPLHF. CDR3 nucleotide sequence: TGTGCCAGCAGCCAAGACAGGGAGGCTAATTCACCCCTCCACTTT.

This clone was seen only a few times. The J gene is TRBJ2-1, the V gene TRBV18; 11 bases fit TRBD2. V was clipped by 6 bases and J by 0 bases; unmatched bases: 4. This CDR3 spans 16 amino acids. Germline CDR1 reads KGHSH; CDR2 reads LQKENI. CDR3 DNA sequence: TGTGCCAGCTCCCCTAGCGGGGGGCGCTCCTACAATGAGCAGTTCTTC. Its protein is CASSPSGGRSYNEQFF.

The chain has TRBV9 and TRBJ2-7; 7 nucleotides agree with TRBD2. V shed 4 bases and J 0 bases; nucleotides not matched to a gene: 13. CDR3 length equals 17 residues. Germline CDR1 and CDR2: SGDLS and YYNGEE. The CDR3 DNA follows: TGTGCCAGCAGCCCTCGGGTGGCTAGCGGCCTCTCCTACGAGCAGTACTTC. Translated: CASSPRVASGLSYEQYF. Full variable domain (remainder filled in from reference TRBV9 and TRBJ2-7): DSGVTQTPKHLITATGQRVTLRCSPRSGDLSVYWYQQSLDQGLQFLIQYYNGEERAKGNILERFSAQQFPDLHSELNLSSLELGDSALYFCASSPRVASGLSYEQYFGPGTRLTVT.

The rearrangement joins TRBV24-1 to TRBJ1-5; tentative D call: TRBD1 (6 bases). Germline CDR1 KGHDR, CDR2 SFDVKD. Trimming took off 1 base at V and 1 base at J, with 7 bases between the two ends. This CDR3 is built from 15 residues. CDR3 loop: CATSDFGTSNQPQHF. In DNA form, the CDR3 reads TGTGCCACCAGTGATTTCGGGACAAGCAATCAGCCCCAGCATTTT.

The chain carries TRBV5-1 and TRBJ2-3; weak D call: TRBD1 (6 bases). The CDR3 contains 13 residues. Germline CDR1 is SGHRS and CDR2 is YFSETQ. V was trimmed by 3 bases and J by 4 bases, leaving 9 bases between them. CDR3 protein: CASSWKGADTQYF. In DNA, the CDR3 is TGCGCCAGCAGCTGGAAGGGGGCAGATACGCAGTATTTT. The variable domain in full, with the rest retrieved from reference TRBV5-1 and TRBJ2-3, is KAGVTQTPRYLIKTRGQQVTLSCSPISGHRSVSWYQQTPGQGLQFLFEYFSETQRNKGNFPGRFSGRQFSNSRSEMNVSTLELGDSALYLCASSWKGADTQYFGPGTRLTVL.

A single count supports this clone. The chain is built from TRBV5-5 and TRBJ1-3, with a weak D call TRBD1 (5 bases). This CDR3 comprises 14 residues. Germline values: CDR1 SGHKS, CDR2 YYEKEE (reference sequence). Trimming took 10 bases from V and 0 from J, leaving 14 bases between them. This chain's CDR3 is CASRQGNSGNTIYF. DNA for the CDR3: TGTGCCTCCCGTCAGGGAAACTCTGGAAACACCATATATTTT. The full variable domain, rest sourced from reference TRBV5-5 and TRBJ1-3, is DAGVTQSPTHLIKTRGQQVTLRCSPISGHKSVSWYQQVLGQGPQFIFQYYEKEERGRGNFPDRFSARQFPNYSSELNVNALLLGDSALYLCASRQGNSGNTIYFGEGSWLTVV.

The rearrangement joins TRBV4-2 to TRBJ1-5, with 8 positions matching TRBD1. The V segment lost 4 bases and the J segment 6 bases; nucleotides outside the gene matches: 14. Per the germline V gene, CDR1 is LGHNA and CDR2 is YNFKEQ. This CDR3 is 17 amino acids long. Here the CDR3 DNA reads TGTGCCAGCAGCCCACAGCCGGGACAGGTTGTAGGTCAGCCCCAGCATTTT. Its protein is CASSPQPGQVVGQPQHF.